This TCR beta chain was identified during a study of blood T cell repertoires in COVID-19. The ends were cut back, 7 bases at V and 1 base at J, with 10 bases in the middle. The CDR3 runs to 13 residues. Germline loops: CDR1 SGHTS, CDR2 YDEGEE. Profiled with immunoSEQ multiplex PCR; TCRdb holds only in-frame clones, not every one. The repertoire holds 390,000 or so clones, with almost 90% as singletons. Sample: peripheral blood. The chain carries TRBV5-8 and TRBJ2-3; TRBD2 might be the D (5 bases). The sequence derives from a man aged 18 to 30 with active or convalescent COVID-19. CDR3 coding DNA: TGTGCCAGCCGCCGTAGCGGCACAGATACGCAGTATTTT. Protein product: CASRRSGTDTQYF.